This TCR beta chain was recorded in a study of T cells in Graves' hyperthyroidism and ophthalmopathy. TCR beta CDR3 sequences were amplified from RNA transcripts. Using the HTBI primer set, a first-round RT-PCR was run on the TCR CDR3. From the multiplex PCR reads, TCRdb called clonotypes with MiXCR, one entry per CDR3 protein. The sample holds hundreds of thousands of distinct CDR3 sequences; about half are singletons and the top ten take roughly 8.2%. This clonotype occurred many times. Its antigen is still unknown. Whole-study results and caveats: Ophthalmopathy was separated from stable hyperthyroidism by a 13 V-J model.

In germline, CDR1 is SEHNR, CDR2 FQNEAQ (reference sequence). The CDR3 runs 13 residues. The V end was cut by 8 bases, the J end by 4 bases, with 11 bases between. The receptor was isolated from a woman aged 18-35 years with Graves' hyperthyroidism. The V and J genes are TRBV7-9 and TRBJ1-4, with D uncertain. Sequenced: peripheral blood or thyroid tissue (not recorded which). In nucleotides, the CDR3 is TGTGCCAGCGCGGACCGGGGTAATGAAAAACTGTTTTTT. Amino acids: CASADRGNEKLFF.